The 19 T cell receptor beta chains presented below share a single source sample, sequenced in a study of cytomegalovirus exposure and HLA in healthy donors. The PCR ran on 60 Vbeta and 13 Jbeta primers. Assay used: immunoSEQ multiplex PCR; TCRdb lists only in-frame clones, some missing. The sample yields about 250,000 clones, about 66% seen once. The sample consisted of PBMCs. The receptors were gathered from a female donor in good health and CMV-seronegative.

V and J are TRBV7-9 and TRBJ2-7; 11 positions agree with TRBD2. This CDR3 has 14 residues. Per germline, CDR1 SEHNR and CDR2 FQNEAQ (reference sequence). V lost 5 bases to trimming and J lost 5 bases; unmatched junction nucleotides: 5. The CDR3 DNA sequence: TGTGCCAGCAGCACCACTAGCGGGAGCCACGAGCAGTACTTC. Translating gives CASSTTSGSHEQYF.

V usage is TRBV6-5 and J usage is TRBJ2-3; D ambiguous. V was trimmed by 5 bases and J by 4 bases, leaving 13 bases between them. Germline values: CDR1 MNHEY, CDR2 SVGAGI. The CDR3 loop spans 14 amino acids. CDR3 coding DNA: TGTGCCAGCAGTCCTCGAGGCCCGGCAGATACGCAGTATTTT. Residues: CASSPRGPADTQYF.

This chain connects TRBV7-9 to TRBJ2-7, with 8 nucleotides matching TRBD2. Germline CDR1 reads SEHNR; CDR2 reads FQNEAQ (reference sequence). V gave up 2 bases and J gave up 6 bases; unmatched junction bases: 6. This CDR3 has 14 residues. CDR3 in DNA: TGTGCCAGCAGCTTACAATCCCTAGCGGGCGAGCAGTACTTC. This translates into CASSLQSLAGEQYF.

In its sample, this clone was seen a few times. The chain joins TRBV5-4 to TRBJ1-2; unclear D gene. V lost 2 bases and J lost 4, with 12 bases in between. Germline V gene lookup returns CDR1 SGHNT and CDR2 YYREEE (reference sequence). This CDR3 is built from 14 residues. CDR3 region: CASSFNGYSYGYTF. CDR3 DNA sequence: TGTGCCAGCAGCTTTAACGGTTATTCCTATGGCTACACCTTC.

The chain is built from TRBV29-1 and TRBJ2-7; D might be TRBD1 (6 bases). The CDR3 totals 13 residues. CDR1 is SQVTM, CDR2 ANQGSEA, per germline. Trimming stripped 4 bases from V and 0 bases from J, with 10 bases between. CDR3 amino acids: CSVVQGSSYEQYF. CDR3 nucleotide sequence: TGCAGCGTTGTTCAGGGGTCCTCCTACGAGCAGTACTTC.

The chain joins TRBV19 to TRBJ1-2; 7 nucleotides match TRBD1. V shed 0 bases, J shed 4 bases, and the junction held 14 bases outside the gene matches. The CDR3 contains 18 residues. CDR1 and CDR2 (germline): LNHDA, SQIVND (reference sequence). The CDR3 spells CASSIDRGQGWIFYGYTF. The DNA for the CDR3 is TGTGCCAGTAGTATAGATAGGGGGCAGGGATGGATCTTCTATGGCTACACCTTC.

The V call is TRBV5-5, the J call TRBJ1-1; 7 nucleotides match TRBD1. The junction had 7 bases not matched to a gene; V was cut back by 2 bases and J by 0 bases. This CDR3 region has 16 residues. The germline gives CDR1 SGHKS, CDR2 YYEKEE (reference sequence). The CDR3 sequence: CASSFGEGGMNTEAFF. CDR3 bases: TGTGCCAGCAGCTTTGGTGAAGGGGGCATGAACACTGAAGCTTTCTTT.

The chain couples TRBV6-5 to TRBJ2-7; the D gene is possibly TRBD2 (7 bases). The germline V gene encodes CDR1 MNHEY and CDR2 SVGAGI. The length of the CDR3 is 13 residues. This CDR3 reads CASGRGPENEQYF. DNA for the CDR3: TGTGCGAGCGGGCGGGGGCCGGAGAACGAGCAGTACTTC.

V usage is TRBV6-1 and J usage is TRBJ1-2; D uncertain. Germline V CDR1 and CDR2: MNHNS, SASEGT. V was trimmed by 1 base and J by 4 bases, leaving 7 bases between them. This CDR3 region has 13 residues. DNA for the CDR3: TGTGCCAGCAGTGAAGTCCCAGGCTATGGCTACACCTTC. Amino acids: CASSEVPGYGYTF.

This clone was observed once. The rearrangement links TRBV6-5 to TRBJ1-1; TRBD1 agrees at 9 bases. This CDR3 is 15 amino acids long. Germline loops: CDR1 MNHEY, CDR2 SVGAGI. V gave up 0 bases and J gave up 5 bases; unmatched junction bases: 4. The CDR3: CASSYSGTGSTEAFF. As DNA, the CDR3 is TGTGCCAGCAGTTACTCGGGGACAGGGTCGACTGAAGCTTTCTTT.

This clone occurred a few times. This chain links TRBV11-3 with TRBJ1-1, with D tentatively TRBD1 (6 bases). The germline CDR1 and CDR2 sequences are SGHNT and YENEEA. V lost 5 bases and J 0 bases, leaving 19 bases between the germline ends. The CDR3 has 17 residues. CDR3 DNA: TGTGCCAGCAGCCCGGGGGGGGGCGGGACCATGAACACTGAAGCTTTCTTT. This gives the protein CASSPGGGGTMNTEAFF.

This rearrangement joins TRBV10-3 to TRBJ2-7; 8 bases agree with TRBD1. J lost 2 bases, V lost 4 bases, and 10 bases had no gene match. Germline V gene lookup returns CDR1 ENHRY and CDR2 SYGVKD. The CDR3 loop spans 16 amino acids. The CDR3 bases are TGTGCCATCAGTGGGACAACGGGACAGGCCCCCTACGAGCAGTACTTC. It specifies CAISGTTGQAPYEQYF.

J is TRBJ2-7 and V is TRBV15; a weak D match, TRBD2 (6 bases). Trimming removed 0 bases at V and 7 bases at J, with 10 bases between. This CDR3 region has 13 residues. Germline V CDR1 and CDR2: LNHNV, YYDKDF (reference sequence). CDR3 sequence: CATSRDLGGEQYF. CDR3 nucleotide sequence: TGTGCCACCAGCAGAGATTTGGGGGGTGAGCAGTACTTC.

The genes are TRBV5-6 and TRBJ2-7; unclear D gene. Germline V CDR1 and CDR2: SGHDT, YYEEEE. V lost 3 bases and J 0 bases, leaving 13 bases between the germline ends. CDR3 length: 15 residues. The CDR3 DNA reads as TGTGCCAGCAGCTCCCCCGCCCCGAGCTCCTACGAGCAGTACTTC. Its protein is CASSSPAPSSYEQYF.

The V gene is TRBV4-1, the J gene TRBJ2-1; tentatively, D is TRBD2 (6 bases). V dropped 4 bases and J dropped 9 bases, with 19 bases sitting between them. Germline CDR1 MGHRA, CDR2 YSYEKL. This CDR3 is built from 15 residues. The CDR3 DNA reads TGCGCCAGCAGCCGCTCTGGCTCGGGAGCGTCTGAGCAGTTCTTC. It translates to CASSRSGSGASEQFF.

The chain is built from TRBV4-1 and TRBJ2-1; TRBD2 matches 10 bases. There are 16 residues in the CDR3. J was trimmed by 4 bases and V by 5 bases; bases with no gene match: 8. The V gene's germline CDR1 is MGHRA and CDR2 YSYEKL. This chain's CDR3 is CASSSTRTSGYNEQFF. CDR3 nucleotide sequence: TGCGCCAGCAGCTCGACTCGGACTAGCGGTTACAATGAGCAGTTCTTC.

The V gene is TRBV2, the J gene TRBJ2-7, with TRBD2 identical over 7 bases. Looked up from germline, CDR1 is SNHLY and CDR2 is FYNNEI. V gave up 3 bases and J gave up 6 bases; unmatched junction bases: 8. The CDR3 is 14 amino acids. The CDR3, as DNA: TGTGCCAGCAGTGATAGCGGGCCTCCTCTCGAGCAGTACTTC. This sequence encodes CASSDSGPPLEQYF.

In DNA form, the CDR3 reads TGTGCCTGGAGTGCGAAACAGGGGGCTGGCTCACCCCTCCACTTT. This codes for CAWSAKQGAGSPLHF. V is TRBV30 and J is TRBJ1-6, with 9 positions matching TRBD1. Germline loops: CDR1 GTSNPN, CDR2 SVGIG (reference sequence). CDR3 length equals 15 residues. V gave up 1 base and J gave up 10 bases; unmatched junction bases: 8.

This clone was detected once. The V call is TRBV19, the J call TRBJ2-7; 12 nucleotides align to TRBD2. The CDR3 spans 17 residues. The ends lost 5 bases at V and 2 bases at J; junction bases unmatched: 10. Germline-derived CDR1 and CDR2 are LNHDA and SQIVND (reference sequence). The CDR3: CASSPSLLAGGTYEQYF. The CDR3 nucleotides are TGTGCCAGTAGTCCCTCCCTCCTAGCGGGAGGGACCTACGAGCAGTACTTC.